The source of this T cell receptor beta chain is a study of blood T cells in healthy people across ages. There are a few counts of this clonotype. The CDR3 is 13 amino acids. Germline V gene data show CDR1 as MNHEY and CDR2 as SMNVEV (reference sequence). The junction had 4 bases not matched to a gene; V was cut back by 8 bases and J by 3 bases. Then a second PCR, running roughly 7 to 11 cycles, was carried out with a sample-barcoded 5' primer and a J-beta primer mix. A template-switch adaptor that had 12 random nucleotides put a tag on each cDNA molecule. MiXCR was run by TCRdb on the 5' RACE reads, yielding one entry per CDR3 protein. The repertoire holds approximately 600,000 distinct CDR3 sequences, with approximately 50% as singletons.

The chain couples TRBV27 to TRBJ2-5, with TRBD1 identical over 9 bases. Sample: blood. This clonotype was obtained from a man aged 60 to 75 in good health. CDR3 DNA sequence: TGTGCCAGCCTGACAGGGGGAAAAGAGACCCAGTACTTC. This encodes CASLTGGKETQYF.